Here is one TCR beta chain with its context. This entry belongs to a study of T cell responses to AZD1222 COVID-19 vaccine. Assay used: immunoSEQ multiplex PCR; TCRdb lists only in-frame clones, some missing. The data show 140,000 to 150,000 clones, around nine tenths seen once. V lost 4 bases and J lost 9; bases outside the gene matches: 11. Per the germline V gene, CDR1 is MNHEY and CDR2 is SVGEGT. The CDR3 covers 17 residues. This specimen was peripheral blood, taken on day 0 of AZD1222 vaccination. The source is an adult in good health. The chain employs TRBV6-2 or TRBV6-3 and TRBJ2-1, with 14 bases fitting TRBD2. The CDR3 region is CASSLGTSGSSQSEQFF. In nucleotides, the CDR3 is TGTGCCAGCAGTTTAGGGACTAGCGGGAGCTCTCAAAGTGAGCAGTTCTTC.